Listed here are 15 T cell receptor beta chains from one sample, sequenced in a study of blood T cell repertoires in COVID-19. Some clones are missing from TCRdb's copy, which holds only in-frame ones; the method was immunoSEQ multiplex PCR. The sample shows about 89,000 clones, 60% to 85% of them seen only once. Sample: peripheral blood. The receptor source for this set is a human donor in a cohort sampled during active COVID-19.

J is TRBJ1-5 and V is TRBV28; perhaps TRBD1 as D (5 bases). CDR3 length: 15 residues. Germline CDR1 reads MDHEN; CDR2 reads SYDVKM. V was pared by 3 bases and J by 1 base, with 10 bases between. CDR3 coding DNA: TGTGCCAGCAGTTTGGGGGGGGGAAGCAATCAGCCCCAGCATTTT. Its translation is CASSLGGGSNQPQHF.

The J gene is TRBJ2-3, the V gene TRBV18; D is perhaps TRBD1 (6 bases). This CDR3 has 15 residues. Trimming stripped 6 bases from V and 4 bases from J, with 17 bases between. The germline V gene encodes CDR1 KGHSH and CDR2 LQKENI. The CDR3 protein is CASSIRPGHADTQYF. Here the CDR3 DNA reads TGTGCCAGCTCGATCCGACCGGGACACGCAGATACGCAGTATTTT.

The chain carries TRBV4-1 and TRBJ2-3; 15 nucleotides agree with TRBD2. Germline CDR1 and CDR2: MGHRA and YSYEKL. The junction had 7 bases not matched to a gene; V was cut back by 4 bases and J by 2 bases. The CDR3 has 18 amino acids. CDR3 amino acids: CASSRPGLAGGSTDTQYF. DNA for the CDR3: TGCGCCAGCAGCCGACCGGGACTAGCGGGAGGATCCACAGATACGCAGTATTTT.

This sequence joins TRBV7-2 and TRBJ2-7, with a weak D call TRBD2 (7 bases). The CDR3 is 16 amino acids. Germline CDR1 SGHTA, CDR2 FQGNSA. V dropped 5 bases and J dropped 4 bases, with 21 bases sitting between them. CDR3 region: CASSAYARGGGYEQYF. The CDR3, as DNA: TGTGCCAGCAGCGCCTACGCGCGGGGAGGGGGGTACGAGCAGTACTTC. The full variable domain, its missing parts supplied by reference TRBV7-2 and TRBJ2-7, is GAGVSQSPSNKVTEKGKDVELRCDPISGHTALYWYRQSLGQGLEFLIYFQGNSAPDKSGLPSDRFSAERTGGSVSTLTIQRTQQEDSAVYLCASSAYARGGGYEQYFGPGTRLTVT.

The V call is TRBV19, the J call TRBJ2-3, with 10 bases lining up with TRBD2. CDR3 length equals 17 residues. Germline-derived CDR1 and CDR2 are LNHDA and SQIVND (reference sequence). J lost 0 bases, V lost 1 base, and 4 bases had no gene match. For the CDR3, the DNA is TGTGCCAGTAGTATAGGGACTAGCGGACCTAGCACAGATACGCAGTATTTT. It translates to CASSIGTSGPSTDTQYF.

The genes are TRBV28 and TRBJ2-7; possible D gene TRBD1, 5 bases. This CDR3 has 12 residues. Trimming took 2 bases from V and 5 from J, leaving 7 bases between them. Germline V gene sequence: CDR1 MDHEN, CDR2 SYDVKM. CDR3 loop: CASSLEGDEQYF. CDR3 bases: TGTGCCAGCAGTTTAGAAGGGGACGAGCAGTACTTC.

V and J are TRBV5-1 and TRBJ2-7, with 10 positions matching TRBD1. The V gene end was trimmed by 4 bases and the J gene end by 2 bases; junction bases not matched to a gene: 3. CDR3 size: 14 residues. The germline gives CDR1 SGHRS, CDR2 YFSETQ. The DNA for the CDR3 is TGCGCCAGCAGCACAGGACAGGGGGCCTACGAGCAGTACTTC. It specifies CASSTGQGAYEQYF.

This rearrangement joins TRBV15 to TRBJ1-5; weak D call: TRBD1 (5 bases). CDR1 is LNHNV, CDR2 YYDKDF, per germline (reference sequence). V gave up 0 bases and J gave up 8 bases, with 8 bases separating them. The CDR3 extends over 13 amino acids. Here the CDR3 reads CATSRDKGEPQHF. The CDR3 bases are TGTGCCACCAGCAGAGATAAAGGGGAGCCCCAGCATTTT. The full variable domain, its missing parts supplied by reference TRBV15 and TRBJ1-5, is DAMVIQNPRYQVTQFGKPVTLSCSQTLNHNVMYWYQQKSSQAPKLLFHYYDKDFNNEADTPDNFQSRRPNTSFCFLDIRSPGLGDTAMYLCATSRDKGEPQHFGDGTRLSIL.

CDR3 sequence reads: CASSVGASGSWGEQYF. In DNA form, the CDR3 reads TGTGCCAGCAGCGTAGGGGCTAGCGGGAGTTGGGGCGAGCAGTACTTC. The rearrangement links TRBV9 to TRBJ2-7, with 10 nucleotides matching TRBD2. After removal of 0 bases from V and 6 bases from J, the junction contained 9 bases not matched to a gene. This CDR3 has 16 residues. Germline V lookup: CDR1 SGDLS, CDR2 YYNGEE.

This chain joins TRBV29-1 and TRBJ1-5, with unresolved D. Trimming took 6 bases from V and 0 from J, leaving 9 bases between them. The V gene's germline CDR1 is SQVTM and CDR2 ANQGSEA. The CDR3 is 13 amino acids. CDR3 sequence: CSVSENSNQPQHF. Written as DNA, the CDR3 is TGCAGCGTGTCAGAAAATAGCAATCAGCCCCAGCATTTT.

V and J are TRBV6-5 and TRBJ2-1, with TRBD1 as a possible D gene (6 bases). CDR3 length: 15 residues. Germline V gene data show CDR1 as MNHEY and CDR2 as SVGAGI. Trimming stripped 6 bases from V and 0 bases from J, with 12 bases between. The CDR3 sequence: CASRADRNSYNEQFF. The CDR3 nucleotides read TGTGCCAGCAGAGCCGACAGGAACTCCTACAATGAGCAGTTCTTC.

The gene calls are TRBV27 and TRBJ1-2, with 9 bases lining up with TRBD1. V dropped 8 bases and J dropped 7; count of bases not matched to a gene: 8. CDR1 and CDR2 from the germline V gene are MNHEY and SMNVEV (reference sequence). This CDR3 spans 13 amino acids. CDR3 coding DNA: TGTGCCAGCCGGGGACAGGGTGTGTCTGGCTACACCTTC. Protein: CASRGQGVSGYTF.

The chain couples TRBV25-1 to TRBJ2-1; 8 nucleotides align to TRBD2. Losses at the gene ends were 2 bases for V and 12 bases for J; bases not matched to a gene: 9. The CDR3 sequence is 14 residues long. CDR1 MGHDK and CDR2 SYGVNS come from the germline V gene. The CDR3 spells CASSEAQRGPGQFF. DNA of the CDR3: TGTGCCAGCAGTGAAGCCCAGCGGGGGCCTGGGCAGTTCTTC.

In nucleotides, the CDR3 is TGTGCCACCAGCAGATTCACCCGGGACAGGGGCTACGAGCAGTACTTC. The encoded protein is CATSRFTRDRGYEQYF. V usage is TRBV15 and J usage is TRBJ2-7; TRBD1 matches at 10 bases. The CDR3 extends over 16 amino acids. The germline V gene has CDR1 LNHNV and CDR2 YYDKDF (reference sequence). J lost 3 bases, V lost 2 bases, and 7 bases had no gene match.

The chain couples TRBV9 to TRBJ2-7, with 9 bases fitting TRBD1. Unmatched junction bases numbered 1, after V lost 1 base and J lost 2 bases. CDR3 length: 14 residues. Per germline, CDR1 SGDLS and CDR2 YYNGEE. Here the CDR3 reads CASSVRQGAYEQYF. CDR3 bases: TGTGCCAGCAGCGTACGACAGGGGGCCTACGAGCAGTACTTC.